A single sample is the source of the 21 T cell receptor beta chains below, sequenced in a study of breast tumors, draining lymph nodes, adjacent tissues. One entry per CDR3 protein results from TCRdb running MiXCR on the multiplex PCR reads. The sample includes about 130,000 distinct CDR3 sequences, 20% to 25% of them seen just once. Breast cancer patients provided tissue from their axillary draining lymph nodes. Specimen: axillary lymph node tissue. The receptors were gathered from a female donor with breast cancer. Some clones in this sample may be carry-over from other donors' samples.

This clonotype was observed at least ten times. The V gene is TRBV7-2, the J gene TRBJ2-1; 8 bases map to TRBD2. Trimming cost V 5 bases and J 2 bases; bases outside gene matches: 5. The germline V gene has CDR1 SGHTA and CDR2 FQGNSA. CDR3 length equals 15 residues. CDR3 DNA: TGTGCCAGCAGCAAACTAGCGGCCCCCTACAATGAGCAGTTCTTC. Translation: CASSKLAAPYNEQFF.

This clonotype was seen only a few times. The rearrangement links TRBV6-7 to TRBJ2-2; D not resolved. TRBV6-7 is filed as an ORF, its function uncertain. This CDR3 has 12 residues. The V end lost 5 bases, the J end lost 8 bases, and 9 bases lay between the germline ends. Written as DNA, the CDR3 is TGTGCCAGCAGTACGACTGAGGGGGAGCTGTTTTTT. Amino acid sequence: CASSTTEGELFF.

Notes on this clonotype: This could be a read error, since a much larger clone is one nucleotide away. This chain joins TRBV3-1 and TRBJ2-5, with 13 bases that match TRBD2. V shed 4 bases and J 4 bases; nucleotides not matched to a gene: 12. Germline CDR1 and CDR2: LGHDT and YNNKEL (reference sequence). The CDR3 is made up of 18 amino acids. The CDR3 here is CASSLRTSGSRGGETQYF. The CDR3 region has the DNA TGTGCCAGCAGCCTTCGGACTAGCGGGAGTCGGGGGGGAGAGACCCAGTACTTC.

This clonotype was detected ten times or more. Here the CDR3 reads CASGWYNEQFF. The CDR3 DNA is TGTGCCAGCGGCTGGTACAATGAGCAGTTCTTC. The chain combines TRBV7-8 with TRBJ2-1, with D uncertain. This CDR3 comprises 11 residues. The ends were cut back, 8 bases at V and 4 bases at J, with 6 bases in the middle. CDR1 is SGHVS and CDR2 is FQNEAQ in the germline V gene.

This clonotype was detected many times. The V gene is TRBV4-1, the J gene TRBJ1-5; D may be TRBD1 (6 bases). CDR1 and CDR2 (germline): MGHRA, YSYEKL. The CDR3 is made up of 14 amino acids. Trimming pared 4 bases from V and 3 bases from J, leaving 10 bases between. This chain's CDR3 is CASSPRTVNQPQHF. CDR3 DNA sequence: TGCGCCAGCAGCCCCAGGACAGTCAATCAGCCCCAGCATTTT.

There are many counts of this clonotype. This chain uses TRBV10-3 with TRBJ2-3; no reliable D call. Trimming pared 4 bases from V and 4 bases from J, leaving 18 bases between. The CDR3 is 16 amino acids. The V gene's germline CDR1 is ENHRY and CDR2 SYGVKD. CDR3 coding DNA: TGTGCCATCAGTGTTAGGTCCCAATCGGCGGCAGATACGCAGTATTTT. Protein sequence: CAISVRSQSAADTQYF.

This clonotype was observed at least ten times. In nucleotides, the CDR3 is TGTGCCAGCAGCTTCAGGCACGGCTCCTACAATGAGCAGTTCTTC. This sequence encodes CASSFRHGSYNEQFF. This chain uses TRBV2 with TRBJ2-1; no clear D gene. CDR3 length: 15 amino acids. Germline values: CDR1 SNHLY, CDR2 FYNNEI. The V end lost 6 bases, the J end lost 0 bases, and 12 bases lay between the germline ends. The entire variable domain, with the rest obtained from reference TRBV2 and TRBJ2-1, is as follows: EPEVTQTPSHQVTQMGQEVILRCVPISNHLYFYWYRQILGQKVEFLVSFYNNEISEKSEIFDDQFSVERPDGSNFTLKIRSTKLEDSAMYFCASSFRHGSYNEQFFGPGTRLTVL.

Of note for this clonotype: A single base separates this from a much larger clone, so it may be a read error. V gene TRBV12-3 or TRBV12-4 combines with J gene TRBJ1-5, with D unclear. V dropped 8 bases and J dropped 0 bases, with 17 bases sitting between them. The CDR3 consists of 16 residues. The CDR3 region has the DNA TGTGCCAGCGGCCAATCACCCGGGGTTAGCAATCAGCCCCAGCATTTT. Protein: CASGQSPGVSNQPQHF.

This clonotype was detected many times. The genes are TRBV20-1 and TRBJ1-2, with TRBD1 matching 7 bases. After removal of 0 bases from V and 8 bases from J, the junction contained 12 bases not matched to a gene. CDR1 and CDR2 from the germline V gene are DFQATT and SNEGSKA (reference sequence). The CDR3 sequence is 15 residues long. The CDR3 protein is CSARDGRRGGTGYTF. CDR3 coding DNA: TGCAGTGCTAGAGATGGTCGGAGAGGGGGCACCGGCTACACCTTC.

This clonotype was recorded at least ten times. The chain is built from TRBV20-1 and TRBJ2-7; 12 bases are shared with TRBD2. The CDR3 length is 14 residues. Germline CDR1 is DFQATT and CDR2 is SNEGSKA (reference sequence). V dropped 6 bases and J dropped 5; count of bases not matched to a gene: 8. The CDR3 is CSALPPSGRDEQYF. CDR3 in DNA: TGCAGTGCCCTCCCCCCTAGCGGGAGGGACGAGCAGTACTTC.

The chain joins TRBV9 to TRBJ1-2; TRBD1 agrees at 9 bases. Germline trimming cut 4 bases from V and 4 bases from J; bases unmatched to any gene: 8. Germline V gene data show CDR1 as SGDLS and CDR2 as YYNGEE. This CDR3 region has 15 residues. Here the CDR3 reads CASSLEGQGGYGYTF. The CDR3 coding sequence is TGTGCCAGCAGCCTTGAGGGACAGGGTGGCTATGGCTACACCTTC.

There are many counts of this clonotype. The chain links TRBV4-1 to TRBJ1-2, with D unclear. CDR3 length equals 14 residues. V lost 4 bases and J 8 bases, leaving 17 bases between the germline ends. Looked up from germline, CDR1 is MGHRA and CDR2 is YSYEKL. The CDR3 region has the DNA TGCGCCAGCAGCCCCTTGGGATCGTGGAGCGGCTACACCTTC. Encoded protein: CASSPLGSWSGYTF.

This clonotype was seen repeatedly, ten times or more. The chain uses TRBV20-1 and TRBJ2-3; D unclear. CDR1 and CDR2 from the germline V gene are DFQATT and SNEGSKA (reference sequence). Trimming stripped 1 base from V and 6 bases from J, with 11 bases between. The CDR3 length is 13 residues. The CDR3 region has the DNA TGCAGTGCTAGAGGGAGCAGCGTTGATACGCAGTATTTT. This codes for CSARGSSVDTQYF.

This clonotype was counted many times. One end of the junction is discordant with germline, which a read error may explain. The V gene is TRBV5-4, the J gene TRBJ2-1; 9 nucleotides match TRBD1. The CDR3 has 15 amino acids. Germline V gene lookup returns CDR1 SGHNT and CDR2 YYREEE (reference sequence). The CDR3 loop is CASSLDRGSYNEQFF. Here the CDR3 DNA reads TGCGCCAGCAGCTTGGACAGGGGCTCCTACAATGAGCAGTTCTTC.

This clonotype was counted a single time. One end of the junction fails to match germline, which may point to a read error. The V gene is TRBV13, the J gene TRBJ1-2; D not resolved. The germline V gene encodes CDR1 PRHDT and CDR2 FYEKMQ (reference sequence). The length of the CDR3 is 17 residues. This CDR3 reads CGSSPRLTAAVNYGYTF. The CDR3, as DNA: TGTGGCAGCAGTCCCAGATTGACCGCCGCTGTTAACTATGGCTATACCTTC.

Comments on this clonotype: Possible read error: a much larger clone is one base away. The CDR3 sequence is CASSPREETLYF. In nucleotides, the CDR3 is TGTGCCAGCTCACCACGGGAAGAGACCCTGTACTTC. The J gene is TRBJ2-5, the V gene TRBV18; the D is unclear. The germline V gene encodes CDR1 KGHSH and CDR2 LQKENI. The CDR3 runs to 12 residues.

This clonotype came up many times. This chain joins TRBV28 and TRBJ2-3, with 7 bases identical to TRBD1. V trimming: 3 bases; J trimming: 1 base; junction bases outside the gene matches: 4. This CDR3 is built from 15 residues. The germline V gene encodes CDR1 MDHEN and CDR2 SYDVKM. CDR3 sequence: CASSFGDSRTDTQYF. Here the CDR3 DNA reads TGTGCCAGCAGTTTTGGGGACAGCCGCACAGATACGCAGTATTTT.

This clonotype was recorded at least ten times. This chain uses TRBV7-8 with TRBJ2-7; D not certain. The V end lost 2 bases, the J end lost 2 bases, and 7 bases lay between the germline ends. The germline CDR1 and CDR2 sequences are SGHVS and FQNEAQ. The CDR3 is 13 amino acids. CDR3 sequence reads: CASSLYTAYEQYF. CDR3 nucleotides: TGTGCCAGCAGCTTATATACAGCCTACGAGCAGTACTTC.

This clonotype came up many times. V and J are TRBV6-2 or TRBV6-3 and TRBJ2-7, with D maybe TRBD2 (6 bases). The CDR3 spans 18 residues. The germline V gene encodes CDR1 MNHEY and CDR2 SVGEGT. V was pared by 2 bases and J by 0 bases, with 20 bases between. The CDR3: CASSYVWGLEGFSYEQYF. DNA for the CDR3: TGTGCCAGCAGTTACGTCTGGGGGTTGGAGGGCTTCTCCTACGAGCAGTACTTC.

On this clonotype itself: A much larger clonotype is one base distant, so this may be a read error. The V call is TRBV19, the J call TRBJ1-4; D possibly corresponds to TRBD1 (6 bases). The CDR3 is 16 residues long. CDR1 is LNHDA and CDR2 is SQIVND in the germline V gene (reference sequence). CDR3 region: CASSIRRQVANEKLLF. In nucleotides, the CDR3 is TGTGCCAGTAGTATACGCCGACAGGTTGCTAATGAAAAACTGCTTTTT.

This clonotype appeared many times. V and J are TRBV5-5 and TRBJ1-4; D call uncertain. Germline loops: CDR1 SGHKS, CDR2 YYEKEE (reference sequence). This CDR3 spans 13 amino acids. Trimming left V 0 bases short and J 8 bases short, with 8 bases between. CDR3 loop: CASSLDPGEKLFF. The CDR3 bases are TGTGCCAGCAGCTTGGACCCCGGGGAAAAACTGTTTTTT.